What follows is one T cell receptor beta chain and its context. This specimen belongs to a study of blood T cell repertoires in COVID-19. Study details: Material from acute and convalescent COVID-19 was sourced from the United States, Italy and Spain. Nucleic acid was either cDNA or gDNA, and it came from T cells, B-cell-depleted T cells, or PBMCs.

Patients of the Seattle cohort, enrolled during active infection, were followed longitudinally. Per the original methods: For nucleated cells, counts were estimated from reference gene primer amplification. Clones were read by immunoSEQ multiplex PCR, and TCRdb kept only the in-frame ones, dropping some. V and J calls plus clone size are reproduced from that table; the DNA served to infer D and trimming. The table lists about 170,000 clones, approximately 80% of them singletons, with around 8.9% in the top ten. Germline CDR1 SGDLS, CDR2 YYNGEE. V lost 3 bases, J lost 4 bases, and 16 bases lay in between. The CDR3 consists of 15 residues.

Sample: peripheral blood. This clonotype was sampled from an elderly woman with COVID-19, enrolled during active disease. This sequence joins TRBV9 and TRBJ1-2; tentatively, D is TRBD1 (6 bases). For the CDR3, the DNA is TGTGCCAGCAGCGCCGTCCCTCCCAGGGGCTATGGCTACACCTTC. Its translation is CASSAVPPRGYGYTF.